The subject of this entry is one T cell receptor (beta chain). What it binds is not known. Primers for the PCR totalled 60 Vbeta and 13 Jbeta. Only in-frame clones appear in the TCRdb table, and some are missing; sequencing was by immunoSEQ multiplex PCR. The sample has about 99,000 clones, 9.5% to 13% seen once; the top ten hold roughly 5%. Healthy people donating bone marrow made up the donors. The data originate from a study of cytomegalovirus exposure and HLA in healthy donors. Study-level findings and limits: Researchers catalogued about 150 TCR beta chains as cytomegalovirus-associated. For most subjects, TCR beta sequences were reported to predict HLA-A and HLA-B alleles with accuracy.

The clonotype was recovered from a man aged 40-49 years in good health and CMV-seropositive. Sequenced: PBMCs.

The CDR3 sequence: CASSLGLSSYEQYF. CDR3 DNA sequence: TGTGCCAGCAGCTTGGGACTGAGCTCCTACGAGCAGTACTTC. This chain connects TRBV5-6 to TRBJ2-7; D gene unclear. Germline CDR1 is SGHDT and CDR2 is YYEEEE. Trimming pared 0 bases from V and 0 bases from J, leaving 7 bases between. This CDR3 is 14 amino acids long.